The sample holds a few counts of the clone carrying this T cell receptor (beta chain). The antigen is unknown. This record belongs to a study of early T cells in non-severe SARS-CoV-2 infection. Whole-study context: Sequencing of bulk RNA from unsorted whole blood was done, without chain pairing. Study-wide results and caveats: Matching with VDJdb favored anti-spike CD8 responses (missing private and CD4 specificities).

Individual cDNA molecules were tagged with unique molecular identifiers. Using its own MiXCR run on the 5' RACE reads, TCRdb lists one record per CDR3 protein. This sample carries 70,000 or so distinct CDR3 sequences, around 9.1% of them seen once, and the ten largest clones take roughly 7.5%. The CDR3 is 15 residues long. The germline V gene encodes CDR1 LNHNV and CDR2 YYDKDF (reference sequence). V was shortened by 3 bases and J by 0 bases, with 10 bases between the two germline ends. The rearrangement links TRBV15 to TRBJ2-3, with unresolved D. The sample in question was whole blood, obtained at baseline. The receptor was isolated from an adult who was a healthcare worker with PCR-confirmed SARS-CoV-2 infection or an uninfected control (not recorded which). The CDR3 region has the DNA TGTGCCACCAGCAGGGTTTTGGGAAGCACAGATACGCAGTATTTT. It yields the protein CATSRVLGSTDTQYF.